What follows is one TCR beta chain and its context. This entry is derived from a study of blood T cell repertoires in COVID-19. Turning to the study itself: Acute and convalescent COVID-19 specimens originated in the United States, Italy and Spain.

Germline V lookup: CDR1 SEHNR, CDR2 FQNEAQ (reference sequence). Trimming removed 3 bases from V and 2 bases from J, with 10 bases in between. The length of the CDR3 is 15 residues. Repertoires were generated with immunoSEQ multiplex PCR, while TCRdb's copy carries only in-frame clones and drops some. Of approximately 200,000 clones detected, around 88% appear once; the ten largest clones hold 1.4% to 1.5%. The specimen was peripheral blood. The rearrangement links TRBV7-9 to TRBJ2-2, with a weak D call TRBD2 (5 bases). The TCR comes from a man aged 18 to 29 with active or convalescent COVID-19. CDR3 nucleotide sequence: TGTGCCAGCAGCTTCTCTAGCAGAAACACCGGGGAGCTGTTTTTT. Its protein is CASSFSSRNTGELFF.